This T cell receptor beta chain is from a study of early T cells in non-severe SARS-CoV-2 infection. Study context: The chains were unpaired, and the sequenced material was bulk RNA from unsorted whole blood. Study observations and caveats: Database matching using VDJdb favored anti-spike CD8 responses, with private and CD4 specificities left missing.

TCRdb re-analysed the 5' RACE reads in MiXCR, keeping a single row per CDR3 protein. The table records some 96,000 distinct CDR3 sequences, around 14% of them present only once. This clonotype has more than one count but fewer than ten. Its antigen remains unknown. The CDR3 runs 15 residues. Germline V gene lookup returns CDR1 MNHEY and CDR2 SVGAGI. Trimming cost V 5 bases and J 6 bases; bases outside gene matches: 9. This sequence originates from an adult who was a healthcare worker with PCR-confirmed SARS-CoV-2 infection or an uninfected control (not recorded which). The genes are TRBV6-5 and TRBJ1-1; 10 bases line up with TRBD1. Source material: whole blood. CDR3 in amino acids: CASSPDDRGLAEAFF. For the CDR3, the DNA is TGTGCCAGCAGTCCAGACGACAGGGGGCTGGCTGAAGCTTTCTTT.